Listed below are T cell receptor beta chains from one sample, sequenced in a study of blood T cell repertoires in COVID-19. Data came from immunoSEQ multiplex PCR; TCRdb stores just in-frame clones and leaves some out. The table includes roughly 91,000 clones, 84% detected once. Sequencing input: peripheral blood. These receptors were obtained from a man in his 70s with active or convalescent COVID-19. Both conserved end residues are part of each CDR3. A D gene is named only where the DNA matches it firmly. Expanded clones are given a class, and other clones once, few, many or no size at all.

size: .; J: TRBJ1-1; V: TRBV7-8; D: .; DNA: TGTGCCAGCAGCTTGAGACAGACCACTGAAGCTTTCTTT; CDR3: CASSLRQTTEAFF
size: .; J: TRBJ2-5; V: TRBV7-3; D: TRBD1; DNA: TGTGCCAGCAGCCGGGACAGGTTTGAGACCCAGTACTTC; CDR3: CASSRDRFETQYF
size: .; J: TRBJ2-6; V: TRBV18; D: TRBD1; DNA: TGTGCCAGCTCACGACAGGGAACTGGGGCCAACGTCCTGACTTTC; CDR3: CASSRQGTGANVLTF
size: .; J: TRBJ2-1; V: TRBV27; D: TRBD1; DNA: TGTGCCACCTGGCGACAGGGGGCTATGGAGCAGTTCTTC; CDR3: CATWRQGAMEQFF
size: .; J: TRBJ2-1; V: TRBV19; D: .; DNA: TGTGCCAGTAGTATTCGCAGGGCCGAGGATGAGCAGTTCTTC; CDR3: CASSIRRAEDEQFF
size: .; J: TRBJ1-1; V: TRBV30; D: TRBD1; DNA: TGTGCCTGGATGGACAGGGGCACTGAAGCTTTCTTT; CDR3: CAWMDRGTEAFF
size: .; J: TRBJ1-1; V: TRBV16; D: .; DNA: TGTGCCAGCAGCCAGGGGAGCTTTCTCGCCACTGAAGCTTTCTTT; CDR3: CASSQGSFLATEAFF
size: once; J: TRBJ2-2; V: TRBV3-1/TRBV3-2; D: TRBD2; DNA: TGTGCCAGCAGCCCCATCGCGGGGGAGAACACCGGGGAGCTGTTTTTT; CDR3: CASSPIAGENTGELFF
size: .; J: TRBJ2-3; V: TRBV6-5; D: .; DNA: TGTGCCAGCAGTTATGGTATAGGAGTCACAGATACGCAGTATTTT; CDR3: CASSYGIGVTDTQYF
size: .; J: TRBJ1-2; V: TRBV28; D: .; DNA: TGTGCCAGCCACAGCCTTAACTATGGCTACACCTTC; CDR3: CASHSLNYGYTF
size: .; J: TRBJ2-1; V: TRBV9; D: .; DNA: TGTGCCAGCAGCGTAGAGGCGGGCTGGCAGTTCTTC; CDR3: CASSVEAGWQFF
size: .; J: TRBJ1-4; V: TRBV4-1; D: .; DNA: TGCGCCAGCAGCCAAGAATCTGCAACTAATGAAAAACTGTTTTTT; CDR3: CASSQESATNEKLFF
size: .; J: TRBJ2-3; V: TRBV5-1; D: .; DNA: TGCGCCAGCTACACGGGACAAGGTGGAACAGATACGCAGTATTTT; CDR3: CASYTGQGGTDTQYF
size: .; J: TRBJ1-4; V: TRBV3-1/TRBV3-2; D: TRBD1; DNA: TGTGCCAGCAGCCAGGACAGGGGAGGGGAAAAACTGTTTTTT; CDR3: CASSQDRGGEKLFF
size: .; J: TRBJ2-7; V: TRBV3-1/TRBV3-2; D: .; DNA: TGTGCCAGCAGCCTTTTAGACAGGCACTACGAGCAGTACTTC; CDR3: CASSLLDRHYEQYF
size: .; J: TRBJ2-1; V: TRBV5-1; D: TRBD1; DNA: TGCGCCAGCAGCTTCGACAGGGTAGGACCATATGAGCAGTTCTTC; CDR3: CASSFDRVGPYEQFF
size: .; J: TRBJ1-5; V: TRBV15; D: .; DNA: TGTGCCACCAGCAACACAGGTCCTCATCAGCCCCAGCATTTT; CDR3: CATSNTGPHQPQHF
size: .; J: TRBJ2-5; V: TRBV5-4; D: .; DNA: TGTGCCAGCAGCCGACCCGGGGGGCCCGGGTACCAAGAGACCCAGTACTTC; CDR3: CASSRPGGPGYQETQYF
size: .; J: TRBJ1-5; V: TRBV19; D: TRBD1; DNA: TGTGCCAGTACCATTGGGGGGACAGGGGGGAATCAGCCCCAGCATTTT; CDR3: CASTIGGTGGNQPQHF
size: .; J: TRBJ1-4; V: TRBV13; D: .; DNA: TGTGCCAGCAGCTTAGCGGGTGGTGTTGAAAAACTGTTTTTT; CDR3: CASSLAGGVEKLFF
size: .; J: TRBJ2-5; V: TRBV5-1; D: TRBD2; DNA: TGCGCCAGCAGCTTAGGGCTAGCGGGGAGACAAGAGACCCAGTACTTC; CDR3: CASSLGLAGRQETQYF
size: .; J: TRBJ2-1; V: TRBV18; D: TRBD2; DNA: TGTGCCAGCTCACCGCAAAGGACTAGTTCCTACAATGAGCAGTTCTTC; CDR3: CASSPQRTSSYNEQFF
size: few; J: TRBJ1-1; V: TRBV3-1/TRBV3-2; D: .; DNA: TGTGCCAGCAGTAACTCAGGGGAAACTGAAGCTTTCTTT; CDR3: CASSNSGETEAFF
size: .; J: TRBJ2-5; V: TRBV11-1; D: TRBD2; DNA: TGTGCCAGCAGCTTCTGGCTAGCGGGGGGGCGGGAGACCCAGTACTTC; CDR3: CASSFWLAGGRETQYF
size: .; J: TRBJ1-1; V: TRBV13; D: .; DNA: TGTGCCAGCAGCCGCAGGGGATACGCTGAAGCTTTCTTT; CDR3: CASSRRGYAEAFF
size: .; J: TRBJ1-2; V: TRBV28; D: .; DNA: TGTGCCAGCAGCCCTACAGGGACCTATGGCTACACCTTC; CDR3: CASSPTGTYGYTF
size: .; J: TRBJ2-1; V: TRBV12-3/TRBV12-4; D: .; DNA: TGTGCCACCAAATCAGGGGCAAACAATGAGCAGTTCTTC; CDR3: CATKSGANNEQFF
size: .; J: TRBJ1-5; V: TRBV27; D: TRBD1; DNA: TGTGCCAGCAGTCCCCGGGACAGGGGGAGCAATCAGCCCCAGCATTTT; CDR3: CASSPRDRGSNQPQHF
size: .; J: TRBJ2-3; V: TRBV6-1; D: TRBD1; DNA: TGTGCCAGCAGTGACGCCGGGACAGGGGCCACAGATACGCAGTATTTT; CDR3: CASSDAGTGATDTQYF
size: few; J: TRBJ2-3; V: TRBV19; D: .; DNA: TGTGCCAGTAGTATAGGGGCCAGCTCTAGCACAGATACGCAGTATTTT; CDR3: CASSIGASSSTDTQYF
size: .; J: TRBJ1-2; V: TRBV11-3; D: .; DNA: TGTGCCAGCAGCCGAGGGGGGGCTGATGGCTACACCTTC; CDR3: CASSRGGADGYTF
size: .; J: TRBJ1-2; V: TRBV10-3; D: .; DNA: TGTGCCATCGCCGGCAGGGAATCTTGGGGCTACACCTTC; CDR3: CAIAGRESWGYTF
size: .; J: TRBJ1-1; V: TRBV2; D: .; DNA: TGTGCCAGCGTGGACAGCCGAATGAACACTGAAGCTTTCTTT; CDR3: CASVDSRMNTEAFF
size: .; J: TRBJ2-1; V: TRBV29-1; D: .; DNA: TGCAGCGTGACCAAAGGAACAGATGAGCAGTTCTTC; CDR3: CSVTKGTDEQFF